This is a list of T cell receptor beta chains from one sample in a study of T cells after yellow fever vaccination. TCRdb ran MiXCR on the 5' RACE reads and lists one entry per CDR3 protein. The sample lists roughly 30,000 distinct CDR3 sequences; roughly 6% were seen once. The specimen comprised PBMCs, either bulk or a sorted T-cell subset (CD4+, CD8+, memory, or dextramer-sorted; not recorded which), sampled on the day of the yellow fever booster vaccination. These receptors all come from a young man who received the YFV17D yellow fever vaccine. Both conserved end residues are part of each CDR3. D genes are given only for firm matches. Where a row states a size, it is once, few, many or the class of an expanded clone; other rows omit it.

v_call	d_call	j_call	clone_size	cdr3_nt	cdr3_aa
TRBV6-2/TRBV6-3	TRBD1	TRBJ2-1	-	TGTGCCAGCAAGACCGGGACAGGGGAGTTAGGGGAGCAGTTCTTC	CASKTGTGELGEQFF
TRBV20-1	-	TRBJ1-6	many	TGCAGTGCTAGAGATCCTCTGAGGGAAGGGGATTCACCCCTCCACTTT	CSARDPLREGDSPLHF
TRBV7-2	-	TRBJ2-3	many	TGTGCCAGCAGCTTACGTTCCGTTACTGGCACAGATACGCAGTATTTT	CASSLRSVTGTDTQYF
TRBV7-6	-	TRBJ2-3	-	TGTGCCAGCAGCTTGGCCTACACGACTAGCACAGATACGCAGTATTTT	CASSLAYTTSTDTQYF
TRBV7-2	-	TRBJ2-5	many	TGTGCCAGCAGCCCCGACAGGTGGGGGGAGACCCAGTACTTC	CASSPDRWGETQYF
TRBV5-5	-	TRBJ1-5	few	TGTGCCAGCAGCTTTTGGGGGGGCGATCAGCCCCAGCATTTT	CASSFWGGDQPQHF
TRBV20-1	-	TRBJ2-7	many	TGCAGTGCTTCCCAAGGAATCTACGAGCAGTACTTC	CSASQGIYEQYF
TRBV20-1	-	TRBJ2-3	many	TGCAGTGCTAGCCCTGGGGGCACAGATACGCAGTATTTT	CSASPGGTDTQYF
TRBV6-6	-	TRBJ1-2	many	TGTGCCACCTCCAGGGGAGGACCGGACACCTTC	CATSRGGPDTF
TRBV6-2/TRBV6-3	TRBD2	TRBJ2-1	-	TGTGCCAGCAGTAGCGGGAGGGCCCGGTTCTACAATGAGCAGTTCTTC	CASSSGRARFYNEQFF
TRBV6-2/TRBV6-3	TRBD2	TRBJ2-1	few	TGTGCCAGCAGCCTCAGCGGGAGGCAGTTCTTC	CASSLSGRQFF
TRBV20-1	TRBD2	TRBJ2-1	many	TGCAGTGCTAGAGTGGCTAGCGGGTCCGATAATGAGCAGTTCTTC	CSARVASGSDNEQFF
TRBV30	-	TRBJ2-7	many	TGTGCCTCCGAAGGTCCCTACGAGCAGTACTTC	CASEGPYEQYF
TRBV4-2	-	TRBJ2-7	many	TGTGCCAGCAGGGGGAACTACGAGCAGTACTTC	CASRGNYEQYF
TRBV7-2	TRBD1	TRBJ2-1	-	TGTGCCAGCAGCCCAGGACAGGCCGATGAGCAGTTCTTC	CASSPGQADEQFF
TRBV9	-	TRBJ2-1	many	TGTGCCAGCAGCGTAGGCCACAATGAGCAGTTCTTC	CASSVGHNEQFF
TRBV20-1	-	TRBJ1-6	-	TGCAGTGCCCACAACGGCGCACCCCTCCACTTT	CSAHNGAPLHF
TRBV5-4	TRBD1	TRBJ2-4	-	TGTGCCAGCAGCTTGGGACAGGGGGCAATTTACATTCAGTACTTC	CASSLGQGAIYIQYF
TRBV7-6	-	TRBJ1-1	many	TGTGCCAGCATCCCTACAGGAATGAACACTGAAGCTTTCTTT	CASIPTGMNTEAFF
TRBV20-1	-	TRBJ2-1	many	TGCAGTGCTAGTGGGTCGGCGGGATCCCGCGGGCAGTTCTTC	CSASGSAGSRGQFF
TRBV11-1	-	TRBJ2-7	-	TGTGCCAGCAGGGTTCCGCTCGCCTACGAGCAGTACTTC	CASRVPLAYEQYF
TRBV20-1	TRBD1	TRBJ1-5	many	TGCAGTGCAAAGCCGGACAGGGATGCCTATCAGCCCCAGCATTTT	CSAKPDRDAYQPQHF
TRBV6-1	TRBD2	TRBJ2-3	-	TGTGCCAGCAGTAAATGGACTAGCGGGAGGGCCTCCGATACGCAGTATTTT	CASSKWTSGRASDTQYF
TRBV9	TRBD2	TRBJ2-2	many	TGTGCCAGCAGCGTAGGGGATAGCGGGAGATTAGGGGAGCTGTTTTTT	CASSVGDSGRLGELFF
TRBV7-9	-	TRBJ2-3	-	TGTGCCAGCAACCGGCGGTTAGATACGCAGTATTTT	CASNRRLDTQYF
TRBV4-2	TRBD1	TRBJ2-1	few	TGTGCCAGCAGCCAAGGGACAGGGGGTCGGAATGAGCAGTTCTTC	CASSQGTGGRNEQFF
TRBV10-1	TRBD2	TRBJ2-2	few	TGCGCCAGCAGCGCACTAGCGGAGAACACCGGGGAGCTGTTTTTT	CASSALAENTGELFF
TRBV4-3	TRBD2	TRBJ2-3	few	TGCGCCAGCAGCCACGGACTAGCGTCTACAGATACGCAGTATTTT	CASSHGLASTDTQYF
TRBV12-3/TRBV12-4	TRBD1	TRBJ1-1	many	TGTGCCAGCAGTTTCCCAGGGGGTGAAGCTTTCTTT	CASSFPGGEAFF
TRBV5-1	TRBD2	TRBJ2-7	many	TGCGCCAGCAGCTTGGAGGAAGTAGCGGGAGTCCGCGAGCAGTACTTC	CASSLEEVAGVREQYF
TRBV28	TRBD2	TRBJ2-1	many	TGTGCCAGCAGACCGGGACTAGCGGTGTCTAAGGATGAGCAGTTCTTC	CASRPGLAVSKDEQFF
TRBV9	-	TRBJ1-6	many	TGTGCCAGCAGCGCGGCCCGGGGCGGTTCACCCCTCCACTTT	CASSAARGGSPLHF
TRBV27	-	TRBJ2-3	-	TGTGCCAGCAGTTTTTCGCGTGGAGATACGCAGTATTTT	CASSFSRGDTQYF
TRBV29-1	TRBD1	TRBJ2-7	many	TGCAGCGTCGCCGGACAGGTCGGACTCCTCGACTGGGAGTACTTC	CSVAGQVGLLDWEYF
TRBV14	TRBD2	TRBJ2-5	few	TGTGCCAGCAGCCTAGGACTAGCGGGAATAGAGACCCAGTACTTC	CASSLGLAGIETQYF
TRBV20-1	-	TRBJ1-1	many	TGCAGTGCCACCCGGGCAGGCAATGAAGCTTTCTTT	CSATRAGNEAFF
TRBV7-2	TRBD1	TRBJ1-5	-	TGTGCCAGCAGCTTTAGTAGGACAGGACGACAGCCCCAGCATTTT	CASSFSRTGRQPQHF
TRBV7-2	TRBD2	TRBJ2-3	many	TGTGCCAGCAGCTCCGGGACTAGAACAGATACGCAGTATTTT	CASSSGTRTDTQYF
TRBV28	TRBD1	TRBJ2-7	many	TGTGCCAGCAGTTTACCCGGGACAGAAGGGCAGTACTTC	CASSLPGTEGQYF
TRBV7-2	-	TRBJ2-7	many	TGTGCCAGCAGCTTTCTAGGCGGGGCTAGCCACGAGCAGTACTTC	CASSFLGGASHEQYF
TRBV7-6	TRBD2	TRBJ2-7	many	TGTGCCAGCAGCCCGTATGAGACTAGCGGGAGCGAGCAGTACTTC	CASSPYETSGSEQYF
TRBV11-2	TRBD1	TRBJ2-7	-	TGTGCCAGCAGCTTAGATTGGTACAAGGGGGCGAGGGAGCAGTACTTC	CASSLDWYKGAREQYF
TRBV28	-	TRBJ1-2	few	TGTGCCAGCAGTTTGGGGAGTCGAGGGTTCGACACCTTC	CASSLGSRGFDTF
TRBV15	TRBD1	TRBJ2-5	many	TGTGCCACCAGCAGGTCGGGACAGGCCTTCCAAGAGACCCAGTACTTC	CATSRSGQAFQETQYF
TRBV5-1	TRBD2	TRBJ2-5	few	TGCGCCAGCAGCACTACTAAACTAGCGGGAGGGCCGGAGACCCAGTACTTC	CASSTTKLAGGPETQYF
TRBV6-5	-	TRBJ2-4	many	TGTGCCAGCAGTTCCCCGGGAGACATTCAGTACTTC	CASSSPGDIQYF
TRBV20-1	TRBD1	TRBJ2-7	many	TGCAGTGCTGGGGGACAGGGTCCATACGAGCAGTACTTC	CSAGGQGPYEQYF
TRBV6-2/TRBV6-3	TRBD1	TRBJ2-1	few	TGTGCCAGCAGATCACAGAACGGACAGGGCGGGTACAATGAGCAGTTCTTC	CASRSQNGQGGYNEQFF
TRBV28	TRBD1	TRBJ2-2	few	TGTGCCAGCAGTTTACTGACAGGGCCCGGGGAGCTGTTTTTT	CASSLLTGPGELFF
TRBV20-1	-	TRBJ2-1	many	TGCAGTGCTTACCCAGGGTATCTTGAGCAGTTCTTC	CSAYPGYLEQFF
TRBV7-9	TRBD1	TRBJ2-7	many	TGTGCCAGCAGCCCCGGGGACAGGGTGCGCGAGCAGTACTTC	CASSPGDRVREQYF
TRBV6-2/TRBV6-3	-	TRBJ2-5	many	TGTGCCAGCAGCCGAGACCTAACCCAGACCCAGTACTTC	CASSRDLTQTQYF
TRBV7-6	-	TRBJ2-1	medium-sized	TGTGCCAGCAGCCCCCGGGCACCGAGCTCCTACAATGAGCAGTTCTTC	CASSPRAPSSYNEQFF